This section outlines one TCR beta chain sequence together with its context. With V trimmed by 3 bases and J by 4 bases, 9 bases remained unmatched. In germline, CDR1 is MNHNS, CDR2 SASEGT. The CDR3 totals 15 residues. Sequencing was performed with immunoSEQ multiplex PCR; in TCRdb, only in-frame clones are kept and a portion is missing. The sample yields some 7,000 clones, roughly 76% seen once. The entry originates in a study of OX40 agonist ivuxolimab in advanced cancers. As for the study in general: Earlier anti-PD-1, anti-PD-L1 or anti-CTLA-4 therapy was permitted; around 40% had received some.

The clonotype originates from an adult with an advanced solid tumor such as melanoma, head and neck, liver or kidney cancer. V and J are TRBV6-1 and TRBJ2-7, with 7 bases fitting TRBD2. The input for sequencing was CD4+ or CD8+ T cells sorted from blood, taken in a trial of the OX40 agonist ivuxolimab. CDR3 sequence: CASSDRSGSSYEQYF. CDR3 sequence (DNA): TGTGCCAGCAGTGACCGTAGCGGGTCCTCTTACGAGCAGTACTTC.